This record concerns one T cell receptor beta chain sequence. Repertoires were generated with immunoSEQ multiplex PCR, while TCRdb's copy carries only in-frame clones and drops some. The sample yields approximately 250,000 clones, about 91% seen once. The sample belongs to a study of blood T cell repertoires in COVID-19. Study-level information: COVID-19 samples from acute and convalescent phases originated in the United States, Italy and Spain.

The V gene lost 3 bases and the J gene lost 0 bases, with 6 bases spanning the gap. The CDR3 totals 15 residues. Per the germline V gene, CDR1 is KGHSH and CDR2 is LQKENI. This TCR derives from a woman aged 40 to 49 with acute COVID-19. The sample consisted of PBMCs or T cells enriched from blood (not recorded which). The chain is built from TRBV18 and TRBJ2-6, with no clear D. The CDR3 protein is CASSPQVSGANVLTF. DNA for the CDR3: TGTGCCAGCTCACCTCAGGTCTCTGGGGCCAACGTCCTGACTTTC.